This T cell receptor (beta chain) was captured by sequencing in a study of blood T cells in healthy people across ages. This CDR3 is 13 amino acids long. With regard to this clonotype: Its antigen remains unidentified. The junction departs from germline at one end; a sequencing error may be responsible.

The second PCR ran about 6 to 12 cycles with a sample-barcoded 5' primer and J-beta primers. TCRdb re-analysed the 5' RACE reads in MiXCR, keeping a single row per CDR3 protein. Among about 930,000 distinct CDR3 sequences listed, roughly 28% were seen once. Findings and limits, study-wide: Getting older went along with TCR beta diversity per million T cells dropping roughly linearly.

These data were also reused for a study on T cells of mothers and their children.

The clonotype comes from a woman aged 35 to 49 in good health. The sample consisted of blood. This sequence joins TRBV12-3 or TRBV12-4 and TRBJ2-1; D unresolved. The CDR3 region has the DNA TGTGCCAGCAGTTTAGGGATTGTTAATGAGCTGTTCTTC. Translated, it gives CASSLGIVNELFF.